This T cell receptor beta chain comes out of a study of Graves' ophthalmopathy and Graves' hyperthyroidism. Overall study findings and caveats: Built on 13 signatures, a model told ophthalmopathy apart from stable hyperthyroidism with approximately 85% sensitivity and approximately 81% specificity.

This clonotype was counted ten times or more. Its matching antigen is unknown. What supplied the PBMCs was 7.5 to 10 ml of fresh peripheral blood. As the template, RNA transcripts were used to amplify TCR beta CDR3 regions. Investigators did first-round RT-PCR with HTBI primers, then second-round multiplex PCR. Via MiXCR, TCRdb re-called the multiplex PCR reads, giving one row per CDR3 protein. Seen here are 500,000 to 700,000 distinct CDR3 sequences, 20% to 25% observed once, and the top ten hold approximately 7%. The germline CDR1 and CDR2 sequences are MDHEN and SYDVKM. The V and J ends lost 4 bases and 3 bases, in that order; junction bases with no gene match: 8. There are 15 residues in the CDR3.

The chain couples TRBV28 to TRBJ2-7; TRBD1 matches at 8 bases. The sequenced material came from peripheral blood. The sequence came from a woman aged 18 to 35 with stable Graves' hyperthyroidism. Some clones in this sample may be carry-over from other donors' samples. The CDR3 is CASSSLGTGHYEQYF. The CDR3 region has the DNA TGTGCCAGCAGTTCCCTCGGGACAGGCCACTACGAGCAGTACTTC.